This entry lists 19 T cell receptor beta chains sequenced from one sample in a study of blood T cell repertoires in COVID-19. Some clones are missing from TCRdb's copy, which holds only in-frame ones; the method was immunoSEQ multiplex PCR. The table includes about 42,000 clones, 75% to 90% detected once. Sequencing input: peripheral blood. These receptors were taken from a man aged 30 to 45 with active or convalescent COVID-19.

The CDR3 loop is CATSDPGLAGGTQYF. In DNA, the CDR3 is TGTGCCACCAGTGATCCCGGACTAGCGGGAGGGACCCAGTACTTC. The rearrangement uses TRBV24-1 and TRBJ2-5; 14 positions match TRBD2. J lost 7 bases, V lost 3 bases, and 3 bases had no gene match. The germline V gene has CDR1 KGHDR and CDR2 SFDVKD. This CDR3 has 15 residues.

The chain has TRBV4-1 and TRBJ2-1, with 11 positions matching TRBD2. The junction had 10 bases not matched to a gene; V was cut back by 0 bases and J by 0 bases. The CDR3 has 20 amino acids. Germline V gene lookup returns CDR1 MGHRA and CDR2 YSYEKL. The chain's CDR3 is CASSQEGLAGGWSSYNEQFF. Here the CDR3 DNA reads TGCGCCAGCAGCCAAGAAGGTCTAGCGGGGGGATGGAGCTCCTACAATGAGCAGTTCTTC.

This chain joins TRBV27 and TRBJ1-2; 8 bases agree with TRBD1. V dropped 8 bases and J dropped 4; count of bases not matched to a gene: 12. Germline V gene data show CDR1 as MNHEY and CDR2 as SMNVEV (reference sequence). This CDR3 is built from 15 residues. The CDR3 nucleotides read TGTGCCAGCTCTACCAGGACAGGGTGGTTCTATGGCTACACCTTC. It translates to CASSTRTGWFYGYTF.

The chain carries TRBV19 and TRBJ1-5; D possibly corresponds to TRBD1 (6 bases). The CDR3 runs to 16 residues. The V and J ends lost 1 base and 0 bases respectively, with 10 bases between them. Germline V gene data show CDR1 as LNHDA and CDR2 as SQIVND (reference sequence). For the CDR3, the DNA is TGTGCCAGTAGTATAGGGGGACACCATAGCAATCAGCCCCAGCATTTT. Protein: CASSIGGHHSNQPQHF.

CDR3 loop: CASSQRTSGPQETQYF. The CDR3 nucleotides read TGCGCCAGCAGCCAGCGCACTAGCGGGCCACAAGAGACCCAGTACTTC. The chain recombines TRBV4-1 with TRBJ2-5, with 9 positions matching TRBD2. The CDR3 contains 16 residues. V trimming: 3 bases; J trimming: 2 bases; junction bases outside the gene matches: 7. Germline CDR1 and CDR2: MGHRA and YSYEKL.

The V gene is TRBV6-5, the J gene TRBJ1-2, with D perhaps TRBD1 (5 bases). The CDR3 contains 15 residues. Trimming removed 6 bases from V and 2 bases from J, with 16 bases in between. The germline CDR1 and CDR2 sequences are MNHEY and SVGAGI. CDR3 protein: CASSRVGGRNYGYTF. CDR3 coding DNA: TGTGCCAGCAGCCGCGTGGGGGGACGCAACTATGGCTACACCTTC.

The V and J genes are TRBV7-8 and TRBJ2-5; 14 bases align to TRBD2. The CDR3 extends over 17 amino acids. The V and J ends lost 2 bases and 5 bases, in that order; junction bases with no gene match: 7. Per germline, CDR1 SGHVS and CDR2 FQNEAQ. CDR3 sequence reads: CASSLRLAGGPGETQYF. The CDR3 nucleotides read TGTGCCAGCAGCTTACGACTAGCGGGAGGGCCTGGGGAGACCCAGTACTTC.

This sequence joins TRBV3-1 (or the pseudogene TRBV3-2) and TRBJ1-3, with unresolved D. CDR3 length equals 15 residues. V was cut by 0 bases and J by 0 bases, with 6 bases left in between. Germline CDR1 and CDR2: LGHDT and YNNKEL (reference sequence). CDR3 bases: TGTGCCAGCAGCCAAGACCCCTACTCTGGAAACACCATATATTTT. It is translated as CASSQDPYSGNTIYF.

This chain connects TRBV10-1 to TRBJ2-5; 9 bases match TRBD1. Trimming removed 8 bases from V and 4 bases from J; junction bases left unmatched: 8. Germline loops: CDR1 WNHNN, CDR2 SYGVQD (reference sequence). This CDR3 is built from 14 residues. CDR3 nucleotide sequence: TGCGCCAGCTCGACAGGGGGATCAGGAGAGACCCAGTACTTC. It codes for CASSTGGSGETQYF.

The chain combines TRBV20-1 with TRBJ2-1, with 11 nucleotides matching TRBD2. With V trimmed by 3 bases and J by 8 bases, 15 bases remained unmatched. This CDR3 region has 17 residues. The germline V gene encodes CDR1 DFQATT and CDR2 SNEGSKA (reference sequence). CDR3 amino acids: CSASPTLLAGGGDEQFF. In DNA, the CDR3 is TGCAGTGCTAGTCCGACTCTATTAGCGGGAGGGGGGGATGAGCAGTTCTTC.

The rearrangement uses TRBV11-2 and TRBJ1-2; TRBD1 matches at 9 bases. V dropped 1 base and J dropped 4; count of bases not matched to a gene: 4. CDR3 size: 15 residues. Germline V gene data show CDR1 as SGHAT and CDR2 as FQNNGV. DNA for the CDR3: TGTGCCAGCAGCTTAGGTTGGGGACAGGGCTATGGCTACACCTTC. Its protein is CASSLGWGQGYGYTF.

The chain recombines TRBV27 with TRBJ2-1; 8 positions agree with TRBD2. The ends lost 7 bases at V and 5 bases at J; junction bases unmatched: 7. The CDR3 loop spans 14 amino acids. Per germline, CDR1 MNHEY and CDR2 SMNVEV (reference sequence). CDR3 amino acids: CASTGGGPHNEQFF. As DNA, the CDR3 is TGTGCCAGCACCGGGGGGGGGCCCCACAATGAGCAGTTCTTC.

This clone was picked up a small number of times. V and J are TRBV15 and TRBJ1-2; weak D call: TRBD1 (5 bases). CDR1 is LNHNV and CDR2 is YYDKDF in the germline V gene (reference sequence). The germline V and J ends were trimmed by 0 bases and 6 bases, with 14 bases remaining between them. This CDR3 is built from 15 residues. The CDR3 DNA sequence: TGTGCCACCAGCAGAGATCAAAGTGGAGGGGATGGCTACACCTTC. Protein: CATSRDQSGGDGYTF. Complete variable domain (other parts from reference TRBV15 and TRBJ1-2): DAMVIQNPRYQVTQFGKPVTLSCSQTLNHNVMYWYQQKSSQAPKLLFHYYDKDFNNEADTPDNFQSRRPNTSFCFLDIRSPGLGDTAMYLCATSRDQSGGDGYTFGSGTRLTVV.

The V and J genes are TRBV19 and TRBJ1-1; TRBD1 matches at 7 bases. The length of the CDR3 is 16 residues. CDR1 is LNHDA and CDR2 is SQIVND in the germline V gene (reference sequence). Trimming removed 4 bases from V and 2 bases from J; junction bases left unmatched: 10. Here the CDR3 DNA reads TGTGCCAGTAGTAAATACCTGGACAGGACCAACACTGAAGCTTTCTTT. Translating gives CASSKYLDRTNTEAFF.

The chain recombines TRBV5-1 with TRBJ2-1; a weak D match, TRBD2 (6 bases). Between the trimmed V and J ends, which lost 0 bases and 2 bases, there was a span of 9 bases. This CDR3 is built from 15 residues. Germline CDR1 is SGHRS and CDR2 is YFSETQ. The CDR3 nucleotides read TGCGCCAGCAGCTTGGAGGGAGGCGCCTACAATGAGCAGTTCTTC. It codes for CASSLEGGAYNEQFF.

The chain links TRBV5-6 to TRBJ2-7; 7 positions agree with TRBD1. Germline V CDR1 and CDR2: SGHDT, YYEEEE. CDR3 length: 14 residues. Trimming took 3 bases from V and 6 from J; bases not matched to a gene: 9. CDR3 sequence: CASSWTGDSFEQYF. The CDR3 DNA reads TGTGCCAGCAGCTGGACAGGAGACAGCTTCGAGCAGTACTTC.

Here the CDR3 reads CASSEAGDRGEQYV. The CDR3 DNA is TGTGCCAGCAGTGAAGCGGGGGATCGGGGGGAGCAGTACGTC. The chain is built from TRBV6-1 and TRBJ2-7; possibly TRBD2 for D (6 bases). This CDR3 has 14 residues. Deletions cut 0 bases from V and 7 bases from J, with 13 bases between. CDR1 and CDR2 (germline): MNHNS, SASEGT.

CDR3 in amino acids: CASSNLGGSGNTIYF. The CDR3, as DNA: TGTGCCAGCAGCAACTTAGGAGGCTCTGGAAACACCATATATTTT. V gene TRBV13 combines with J gene TRBJ1-3; D uncertain. With 5 bases removed from V and 0 bases from J, the gap between germline ends came to 11 bases. The germline gives CDR1 PRHDT, CDR2 FYEKMQ (reference sequence). The CDR3 extends over 15 amino acids.

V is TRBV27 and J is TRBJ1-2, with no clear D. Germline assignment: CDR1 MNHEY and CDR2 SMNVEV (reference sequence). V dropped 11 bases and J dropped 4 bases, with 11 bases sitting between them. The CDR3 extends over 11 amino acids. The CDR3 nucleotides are TGTGCCCGATTTGCCAGCTATGGCTACACCTTC. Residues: CARFASYGYTF.